Listed here are 9 T cell receptor beta chains from one sample, sequenced in a study of molecular identifiers for immune sequencing clone quantification. MiXCR, run by TCRdb on the PCR reads, gives a single entry per CDR3 protein. The data hold hundreds of thousands of distinct CDR3 sequences, with roughly 25% observed a single time. The material sequenced was naive CD8+ T cells from blood, with Jurkat cell RNA spiked in. Subset described: FACS-sorted CD8+CD4-CCR7+CD45RA+ naive T cells. The receptors originated from a human donor in good health. Some libraries in this study had Jurkat cell RNA spiked in.

The J gene is TRBJ1-5, the V gene TRBV15; no clear D. The V end was cut by 8 bases, the J end by 3 bases, with 8 bases between. Germline CDR1 reads LNHNV; CDR2 reads YYDKDF (reference sequence). This CDR3 comprises 12 residues. This CDR3 is CATRESNQPQHF. DNA of the CDR3: TGTGCCACCCGGGAATCCAATCAGCCCCAGCATTTT.

V usage is TRBV12-3 or TRBV12-4 and J usage is TRBJ2-1; D unclear. The CDR3 is 14 residues long. V shed 5 bases and J shed 2 bases, with 10 bases lying between them. The CDR3 reads CASSTRLAYNEQFF. The CDR3, as DNA: TGTGCCAGCAGTACCCGACTGGCCTACAATGAGCAGTTCTTC.

This clonotype has a count of ten or more. The chain is built from TRBV2 and TRBJ2-6; D possibly uses TRBD1 or TRBD2 (5 bases each). CDR3 length: 15 amino acids. In germline, CDR1 is SNHLY, CDR2 FYNNEI. V lost 6 bases and J lost 0, with 9 bases in between. CDR3 protein: CASSQRGSGANVLTF. CDR3 in DNA: TGTGCCAGCAGCCAGAGGGGCTCTGGGGCCAACGTCCTGACTTTC. The whole variable domain, filled in from reference TRBV2 and TRBJ2-6, reads EPEVTQTPSHQVTQMGQEVILRCVPISNHLYFYWYRQILGQKVEFLVSFYNNEISEKSEIFDDQFSVERPDGSNFTLKIRSTKLEDSAMYFCASSQRGSGANVLTFGAGSRLTVL.

This clonotype was counted a few times. The chain is built from TRBV9 and TRBJ2-5; weak D call: TRBD1 (6 bases). Germline lookup yields CDR1 SGDLS and CDR2 YYNGEE. Trimming left V 5 bases short and J 5 bases short, with 22 bases between. The CDR3 length is 16 residues. The CDR3 reads CASSPSGRGFMETQYF. The CDR3 nucleotides read TGTGCCAGCAGTCCCTCCGGTAGGGGGTTTATGGAGACCCAGTACTTC.

As to this clonotype: This may come from a read error, since a much larger clone is one base off. V is TRBV7-9 and J is TRBJ2-3, with D possibly matching TRBD1 (5 bases). Germline CDR1 reads SEHNR; CDR2 reads FQNEAQ (reference sequence). V was cut by 7 bases and J by 6 bases, with 14 bases left in between. This CDR3 is 13 amino acids long. The CDR3 region is CASTPVRVDTQYF. In DNA form, the CDR3 reads TGTGCCAGCACCCCAGTCAGGGTTGATACGCAGTATTTT.

This clonotype was recorded at least ten times. The genes are TRBV7-9 and TRBJ1-1; 10 positions agree with TRBD1. The trim removed 4 bases at V and 2 bases at J, leaving 7 bases unmatched. The CDR3 loop spans 16 amino acids. The germline CDR1 and CDR2 sequences are SEHNR and FQNEAQ (reference sequence). The CDR3 DNA is TGTGCCAGCAGCTACTGGACAGGGGGATTTAACACTGAAGCTTTCTTT. It codes for CASSYWTGGFNTEAFF.

The chain has TRBV10-2 and TRBJ1-2, with D perhaps TRBD1 (5 bases). Looked up from germline, CDR1 is WSHSY and CDR2 is SAAADI. CDR3 length: 15 residues. V lost 0 bases and J lost 5, with 13 bases in between. CDR3 in DNA: TGCGCCAGCAGTGAGTCGGCAGGGTTGGGATATGGCTACACCTTC. Translation gives CASSESAGLGYGYTF.

This sequence joins TRBV12-3 or TRBV12-4 and TRBJ1-1; no clear D. This CDR3 contains 14 residues. V lost 3 bases to trimming and J lost 6 bases, with 14 bases between them. The CDR3 DNA reads as TGTGCCAGCAGTTTTGGTGGCGCGGGCCCTGAAGCTTTCTTT. Translated: CASSFGGAGPEAFF.

The J gene is TRBJ2-7, the V gene TRBV7-9; 9 bases agree with TRBD2. Germline V CDR1 and CDR2: SEHNR, FQNEAQ (reference sequence). The CDR3 sequence is 15 residues long. V was clipped by 5 bases and J by 5 bases; unmatched bases: 10. CDR3 sequence: CASSQPGLAVHEQYF. As DNA, the CDR3 is TGTGCCAGCAGCCAGCCGGGACTAGCTGTCCACGAGCAGTACTTC.